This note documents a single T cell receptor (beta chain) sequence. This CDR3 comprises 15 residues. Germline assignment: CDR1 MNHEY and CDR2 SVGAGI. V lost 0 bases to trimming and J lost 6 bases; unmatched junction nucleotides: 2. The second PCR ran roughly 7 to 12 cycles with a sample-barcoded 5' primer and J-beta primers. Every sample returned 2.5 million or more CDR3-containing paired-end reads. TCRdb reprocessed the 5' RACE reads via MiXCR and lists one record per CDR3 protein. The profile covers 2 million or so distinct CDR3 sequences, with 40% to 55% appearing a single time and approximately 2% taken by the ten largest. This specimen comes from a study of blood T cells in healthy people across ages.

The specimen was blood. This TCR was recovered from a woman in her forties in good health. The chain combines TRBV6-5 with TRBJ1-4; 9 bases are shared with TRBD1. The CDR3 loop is CASSYSRDRDEKLFF. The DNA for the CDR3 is TGTGCCAGCAGTTACTCCCGGGACAGGGATGAAAAACTGTTTTTT.